Sequencing of this T cell receptor beta chain was carried out in a study of lymphopenia after photon versus proton radiotherapy. General study results and limits: Relative stability marked proton patients; photon patients lost diversity and naive cells. Oligoclonal CD8+ Temra expansion after nadir drove photon patients' diversity drop. Only patients who died were analyzed for survival; proton advantage is unproven.

Points on this clone: The antigen is undetermined.

Data came from immunoSEQ multiplex PCR; TCRdb stores just in-frame clones and leaves some out. The table lists fewer than 35,000 clones, roughly nine tenths of them singletons, with approximately 6.5% in the top ten. The CDR3 spans 15 residues. Germline CDR1 and CDR2: LGHNA and YSLEER. Trimming cost V 0 bases and J 6 bases, with 15 bases left between them. The sequence came from a woman aged 45-65 years with pancreatic cancer. The V and J genes are TRBV4-3 and TRBJ2-7; unclear D gene. This material consisted of peripheral blood, taken from a patient treated with photon-based radiotherapy. CDR3 DNA: TGCGCCAGCAGCCAAGATCCTTTGAAGACGGGCGAGCAGTACTTC. This codes for CASSQDPLKTGEQYF.